The present T cell receptor beta chain was sequenced within a study of blood T cell repertoires in COVID-19. Profiled with immunoSEQ multiplex PCR; TCRdb holds only in-frame clones, not every one. The sample gives a few hundred thousand clones, around 87% of which show up once; roughly 2% is in the top ten. CDR1 is MNHNS, CDR2 SASEGT, per germline. This CDR3 is built from 17 residues. Trimming pared 4 bases from V and 2 bases from J, leaving 18 bases between. What was sequenced was PBMCs or T cells enriched from blood (not recorded which). V and J are TRBV6-1 and TRBJ1-5; D is undetermined. The clonotype was recovered from a man aged 35-49 years in a cohort exposed to, infected with or recovered from COVID-19 (not recorded which). CDR3 coding DNA: TGTGCCAGCAGTGTCCGCGGAGCCACCGGGGGCAATCAGCCCCAGCATTTT. It translates to CASSVRGATGGNQPQHF.